What follows is one T cell receptor (beta chain) and its context. Its recognized antigen is unknown. Base qualities are not provided; no much larger clone lies one nucleotide away. This sample was included in a study of T-cell memory formation after mild COVID-19 (dated by TCRdb to the early 2020s). Turning to the overall study: TCR sequence clusters from the two donors were largely donor specific. In two donors, T-cell clones that expanded and contracted after mild COVID-19 were followed by sequencing TCRalpha and TCRbeta repertoires longitudinally. Two young, previously healthy adult volunteers, one female and one male, were included in the cohort. The paper's findings and limits, for the study overall: Clones that contracted from day 15 to 85 showed balanced CD4/CD8 phenotypes, whereas a second wave of clones that expanded from day 15 to 37 leaned towards CD4+. Contracting CD4+ clones turned up mainly in the CM and EM memory subsets, whereas EMRA was where CD8+ clones were enriched. Some responding clones were detected in pre-infection memory, which suggested that pre-existing cross-reactive memory T cells had joined the SARS-CoV-2 response. The study included only a couple of mild cases, and larger cohorts that include severe cases with pre-infection samples were judged to be necessary. SARS-CoV-2 specificity of the second-wave clones peaking on day 37 was not confirmed.

The germline V gene supplies CDR1 KGHSH and CDR2 LQKENI. Relative to germline, V is 5 bases shorter and J is 5 bases shorter, with 15 bases between their ends. Its CDR3 holds 14 amino acids, cysteine through phenylalanine. The read is trimmed to its CDR3 DNA, 42 bases read in frame from base 1. Ficoll-Paque density gradient centrifugation was used to isolate PBMCs. The listed sequencing device is Illumina NovaSeq 6000. Using 5'RACE with constant-segment primers, TCRalpha and TCRbeta cDNA libraries were constructed, with sample barcodes and unique molecular identifiers added in the process. RNA was extracted from every sample with Trizol reagent. Library amplification was performed in two PCR steps, and a second sample barcode and Illumina TruSeq adapters were introduced in the second step. Sequencing of the libraries was done on an Illumina NovaSeq, producing 2 x 150 bp paired-end reads. From the authors' description of their analysis: Demultiplexing of reads and collapsing into UMI-guided consensus sequences were performed with migec v1.2.7. Using mixcr v2.1.11, UMI consensuses were aligned to TRA and TRB V and J templates and then assembled into clonotypes. Clonotypes were classified as expanded or contracted when called significant by both edgeR and NoisET, with noise models trained on biological replicates. For edgeR calls, a false discovery rate-adjusted p below 0.01 and a log2 fold-change threshold of 1 were applied. As an exploratory analysis of dynamics, max-normalized trajectories of the 1000 most abundant clonotypes were examined by PCA with hierarchical clustering. The CD4 or CD8 phenotype of responding clones was assigned using the separately sequenced CD4+ and CD8+ repertoires. TCRdb ran its own pipeline on the public reads, namely fastp trimming at Q25 and MiXCR clone calling, and kept in-frame beta chains. Every entry covers one CDR3 protein and lists the most common genes and DNA from its rows. TCRdb's processing, not the study's, gives the V and J calls here. This sample is represented by 300,000 to 350,000 distinct CDR3 sequences; roughly an eighth of them were singletons. Around 20% of the sample lies in the top ten.

Specimen: PBMCs or a T cell subset sorted from them (not recorded which). The V and J genes are TRBV18 and TRBJ2-5, with TRBD1 tentatively as D gene (5 bases match). This receptor was obtained from a man between 18 and 35 years old who had mild COVID-19 (a few samples of this study predate the infection). The sample titles of this study are shuffled in the database, so cell type and time point are left out; the donor was told from shared clones. The sequenced DNA is TGTGCCAGCTCATCGGGCCAGGGTTGGGAGACCCAGTACTTC. This codes for CASSSGQGWETQYF.